The entry that follows covers one TCR beta chain sequence. The RNA, about 0.5 to 1 ug, was put through reverse transcription using random hexamers. Amplification of TCR beta CDR3 spanned 54 Vbeta and 13 Jbeta via immunoSEQ multiplex PCR. TCRdb reprocessed the immunoSEQ multiplex PCR reads with MiXCR, giving one entry per CDR3 protein. Altogether about 240,000 distinct CDR3 sequences are present, almost 97% being singletons, with the ten largest covering approximately 0.094%. Germline CDR1 MDHEN, CDR2 SYDVKM. Trimming took off 3 bases at V and 8 bases at J, with 13 bases between the two ends. This CDR3 is 14 amino acids long. These data belong to a study of CD8 T cells in Susac syndrome. Study as a whole: Patients with Susac syndrome had blood drawn and were at that point therapy-naive, on corticosteroids, or on intravenous immunoglobulin alone.

The TCR was taken from a human donor with Susac syndrome. This chain connects TRBV28 to TRBJ1-4, with D maybe TRBD1 (6 bases). Input material: CD4+ T cells from PBMCs. The CDR3 sequence is CASSLRGRVEKLFF. Here the CDR3 DNA reads TGTGCCAGCAGTTTGAGGGGGAGGGTCGAAAAACTGTTTTTT.